This record looks at one T cell receptor beta chain sequence and its context. RNA extraction was followed by reverse transcription into cDNA, which acted as the sequencing template. TCRdb keeps only in-frame clones here, not all; method: immunoSEQ multiplex PCR. This table holds fewer than 250,000 clones, around three fifths found once. The sample is drawn from a study of CD8+ T cells in alopecia areata. The treatment: oral pan-JAK inhibitor, 5-10 mg twice daily. V dropped 5 bases and J dropped 0 bases, with 11 bases sitting between them. This CDR3 has 14 amino acids. Germline CDR1 reads MNHNS; CDR2 reads SASEGT.

The source of this sequence is a human donor with alopecia areata. The rearrangement joins TRBV6-1 to TRBJ2-7; D is possibly TRBD1 (6 bases). The sample was CD4+ T cells sorted from blood, taken between weeks 47 and 50, from a patient treated with tofacitinib. CDR3 residues: CASSLEDSSYEQYF. In DNA, the CDR3 is TGTGCCAGCAGTTTAGAGGACAGCTCCTACGAGCAGTACTTC.